Below, one T cell receptor beta chain is given with its context. Antigen: not known. This entry comes from a study of CD8 T cells in ankylosing spondylitis. TCRdb passed the 5' RACE reads through MiXCR, listing each CDR3 protein once. Of 300,000 to 350,000 distinct CDR3 sequences listed, approximately 14% are singletons. Broader study findings: Among TCR beta sequences, a motif of eight or nine highly homologous variants appeared characteristic of ankylosing spondylitis blood. Significantly higher representation of disease-linked clones was reported for matched ankylosing spondylitis synovial fluid.

The CDR3 spans 11 residues. Germline V gene data show CDR1 as SNHLY and CDR2 as FYNNEI. The V segment lost 9 bases and the J segment 10 bases; nucleotides outside the gene matches: 2. The chain carries TRBV2 and TRBJ2-3; 12 bases agree with TRBD2. This clonotype was sampled from a male donor with ankylosing spondylitis or in good health (not recorded which). The sequencing sample was made of blood, either unsorted or a sorted T cell fraction (not recorded which). In DNA form, the CDR3 reads TGTGCCAGAGGGACTAGCGGGCCGCAGTATTTT. Encoded protein: CARGTSGPQYF. Combining the CDR3 with reference TRBV2 and TRBJ2-3 gives the whole variable domain EPEVTQTPSHQVTQMGQEVILRCVPISNHLYFYWYRQILGQKVEFLVSFYNNEISEKSEIFDDQFSVERPDGSNFTLKIRSTKLEDSAMYFCARGTSGPQYFGPGTRLTVL.